The 32 T cell receptor beta chains below come from one sample, sequenced in a study of post-analysis software for immune sequencing data (dated by TCRdb to between 2015 and 2016). Beyond this particular receptor, the publication reports: About five TRBV segments, including TRBV5-6, TRBV5-1 and TRBV20-1, were significantly more frequent in patients than controls.

No antigen has been identified for these receptors. The receptor library was made with PCR. The instrument was an Illumina HiSeq 2500. To reduce PCR and sequencing biases, unique molecular identifiers were built into the TCR beta cDNA libraries. The public reads were run again by TCRdb, first through fastp at Q25 and then through MiXCR, and only productive beta chains were kept. Identical CDR3 proteins give one entry, which carries the most common genes and DNA. Recorded for this sample are 550,000 to 700,000 distinct CDR3 sequences; roughly two fifths of them occurred a single time. In total, the top ten clones hold over 1.5% of the sample. Material: blood. The receptors stem from a girl aged 5-17 years with multiple sclerosis.

V gene TRBV7-6 combines with J gene TRBJ2-7; 8 nucleotides align to TRBD1. The J segment lost 5 bases and the V segment lost 5 bases, leaving 2 bases of the junction unmatched. CDR1 is SGHVS, CDR2 FNYEAQ, per germline. The CDR3 is 12 amino acids. The CDR3 coding sequence is TGTGCCAGCAGCAACAGGGGGAACGAGCAGTACTTC. This sequence encodes CASSNRGNEQYF.

V and J are TRBV7-2 and TRBJ2-5, with TRBD2 identical over 10 bases. Germline V gene sequence: CDR1 SGHTA, CDR2 FQGNSA. The CDR3 loop spans 15 amino acids. The V and J ends lost 5 bases and 2 bases, in that order; junction bases with no gene match: 5. The CDR3 spells CASSTGSGGQETQYF. The CDR3, as DNA: TGTGCCAGCAGCACCGGTAGCGGGGGGCAAGAGACCCAGTACTTC.

This clonotype was seen a handful of times. The V gene is TRBV5-1, the J gene TRBJ2-7; the D call may be TRBD1 or TRBD2 (5 bases each). The V end lost 4 bases, the J end lost 1 base, and 21 bases lay between the germline ends. The CDR3 length is 17 residues. The V gene's germline CDR1 is SGHRS and CDR2 YFSETQ. The CDR3 reads CASSPGTHGSVSYEQYF. The CDR3 DNA reads as TGCGCCAGCAGCCCCGGGACCCATGGATCGGTATCCTACGAGCAGTACTTC.

V usage is TRBV7-2 and J usage is TRBJ2-3; D tentatively fits TRBD1 or TRBD2 (5 bases each). Trimming shortened V by 7 bases and J by 2 bases, and 16 bases separated the two germline ends. This CDR3 spans 15 amino acids. The germline gives CDR1 SGHTA, CDR2 FQGNSA. CDR3: CASIRTGTVTDTQYF. The CDR3, as DNA: TGTGCCAGCATCAGAACCGGGACGGTCACAGATACGCAGTATTTT. Variable domain in full (rest from reference TRBV7-2 and TRBJ2-3): GAGVSQSPSNKVTEKGKDVELRCDPISGHTALYWYRQSLGQGLEFLIYFQGNSAPDKSGLPSDRFSAERTGGSVSTLTIQRTQQEDSAVYLCASIRTGTVTDTQYFGPGTRLTVL.

This clonotype has just one count. CDR3: CASIFPLRGGDETQYF. The CDR3 coding sequence is TGCGCCAGCATTTTCCCCTTGCGGGGGGGCGACGAGACCCAGTACTTC. The V call is TRBV5-1, the J call TRBJ2-5; 9 bases agree with TRBD2. The CDR3 loop spans 16 amino acids. J lost 5 bases, V lost 6 bases, and 14 bases had no gene match. Germline lookup yields CDR1 SGHRS and CDR2 YFSETQ.

The chain couples TRBV7-9 to TRBJ2-7; TRBD2 aligns across 12 bases. The V segment lost 7 bases and the J segment 0 bases; nucleotides outside the gene matches: 13. CDR1 and CDR2 (germline): SEHNR, FQNEAQ (reference sequence). The CDR3 contains 18 residues. The CDR3 nucleotides are TGTGCCAGCACCTCCGTCTCTAGCGGGAGGGACGTCTCCTACGAGCAGTACTTC. Its protein is CASTSVSSGRDVSYEQYF.

V usage is TRBV30 and J usage is TRBJ2-5; no reliable D call. The CDR3 has 14 amino acids. Trimming removed 1 base at V and 11 bases at J, with 20 bases between. Per germline, CDR1 GTSNPN and CDR2 SVGIG (reference sequence). The CDR3 bases are TGTGCCTGGAGTGCTCGGACCGGATACAATGAGCAGTACTTC. Amino acid sequence: CAWSARTGYNEQYF. Filled out from reference TRBV30 and TRBJ2-5, the complete variable domain reads SQTIHQWPATLVQPVGSPLSLECTVEGTSNPNLYWYRQAAGRGLQLLFYSVGIGQISSEVPQNLSASRPQDRQFILSSKKLLLSDSGFYLCAWSARTGYNEQYFGPGTRLLVL.

The V call is TRBV12-3 or TRBV12-4, the J call TRBJ2-3; maybe TRBD1 (6 bases). The CDR3 has 13 amino acids. Trimming shortened V by 1 base and J by 14 bases, and 16 bases separated the two germline ends. The CDR3 DNA sequence: TGTGCCAGCAGTTTAGGGATGACAGGTCGCCCGTATTTT. Its translation: CASSLGMTGRPYF.

This chain joins TRBV11-2 and TRBJ2-4; D unclear. Germline V gives CDR1 SGHAT, CDR2 FQNNGV. Trimming left V 0 bases short and J 0 bases short, with 12 bases between. The CDR3 extends over 17 amino acids. The CDR3 sequence: CASSLEGKSLAKNIQYF. The DNA of the CDR3 is TGTGCCAGCAGCTTAGAGGGGAAAAGCCTAGCCAAAAACATTCAGTACTTC.

CDR3 sequence (DNA): TGCGCCAGCAGCCAAGGGCCTTGGGGCGAGCAGTACTTC. It yields the protein CASSQGPWGEQYF. This chain joins TRBV4-1 and TRBJ2-4; D remains unclear. Gene TRBJ2-7 matches the end of the DNA better, so the J call may be wrong. The CDR3 extends over 13 amino acids. Germline CDR1 and CDR2: MGHRA and YSYEKL.

This clonotype was observed a handful of times. The chain joins TRBV20-1 to TRBJ1-4; perhaps TRBD1 as D (5 bases). The V and J ends lost 0 bases and 0 bases respectively, with 11 bases between them. This CDR3 is 16 amino acids long. CDR1 and CDR2 (germline): DFQATT, SNEGSKA (reference sequence). The CDR3 bases are TGCAGTGCTAGAGACAGGGTTCAAGCAACTAATGAAAAACTGTTTTTT. It specifies CSARDRVQATNEKLFF.

Regarding this clonotype: The junction differs from germline at one of its ends, possibly a read error. CDR3 sequence: CAGSQGGLAVSTDTQYF. The DNA for the CDR3 is TGTGCCGGCAGCCAAGGGGGGCTAGCGGTAAGCACAGATACGCAGTATTTT. The V call is TRBV4-2, the J call TRBJ2-3; possible D gene TRBD2, 7 bases. Germline V gene sequence: CDR1 LGHNA, CDR2 YNFKEQ. The CDR3 covers 17 residues.

V and J are TRBV7-8 and TRBJ1-5; no clear D. Between the trimmed V and J ends, which lost 4 bases and 2 bases, there was a span of 12 bases. From germline, CDR1 is SGHVS and CDR2 FQNEAQ. The length of the CDR3 is 15 residues. As DNA, the CDR3 is TGTGCCAGCAGCTACGGGCGAAGCGGCAATCAGCCCCAGCATTTT. Amino acids: CASSYGRSGNQPQHF.

The V and J genes are TRBV10-3 and TRBJ2-1; D assignment may be TRBD1 or TRBD2 (5 bases each). The ends were cut back, 5 bases at V and 8 bases at J, with 10 bases in the middle. This CDR3 contains 12 residues. CDR1 ENHRY and CDR2 SYGVKD come from the germline V gene. The DNA for the CDR3 is TGTGCCATCAGTCGAATGGGGGATGAGCAGTTCTTC. Residues: CAISRMGDEQFF.

V gene TRBV13 combines with J gene TRBJ1-2; 7 bases match TRBD1. V lost 1 base to trimming and J lost 8 bases; unmatched junction nucleotides: 16. Germline assignment: CDR1 PRHDT and CDR2 FYEKMQ (reference sequence). The CDR3 is 17 amino acids. This CDR3 is CASSLAAFEGALGGYTF. CDR3 bases: TGTGCCAGCAGCTTAGCCGCCTTTGAGGGGGCTCTAGGGGGCTACACCTTC.

The chain links TRBV12-3 or TRBV12-4 to TRBJ1-6, with D tentatively TRBD1 (6 bases). V dropped 5 bases and J dropped 9 bases, with 11 bases sitting between them. The CDR3 spans 13 residues. The CDR3 sequence is CASSGRTVSPLHF. CDR3 bases: TGTGCCAGCAGTGGGCGGACAGTTTCACCCCTCCACTTT.

J is TRBJ2-1 and V is TRBV6-1, with 7 positions matching TRBD1. CDR1 MNHNS and CDR2 SASEGT come from the germline V gene. The CDR3 is 13 amino acids. V lost 5 bases to trimming and J lost 11 bases; unmatched junction nucleotides: 9. The CDR3 sequence: CASSWDSLGKQFF. The DNA of the CDR3 is TGTGCCAGCAGTTGGGACAGCCTAGGAAAGCAGTTCTTC.

This sequence joins TRBV10-3 and TRBJ2-7; D is unclear. The CDR3 is 14 residues long. V was pared by 5 bases and J by 2 bases, with 13 bases between. In germline, CDR1 is ENHRY, CDR2 SYGVKD. The CDR3 spells CAISTRASTYEQYF. The CDR3 DNA follows: TGTGCCATCAGTACACGGGCCTCTACCTACGAGCAGTACTTC.

The chain has TRBV12-3 or TRBV12-4 and TRBJ2-3; D is possibly TRBD2 (6 bases). Trimming removed 9 bases from V and 4 bases from J, with 20 bases in between. CDR3 length: 15 amino acids. DNA for the CDR3: TGTGCCAGTTTAAGGGACGGAGCTAGCGCAGATACGCAGTATTTT. It codes for CASLRDGASADTQYF.

The rearrangement uses TRBV20-1 and TRBJ1-2, with a possible D match to TRBD1 (5 bases). The CDR3 extends over 12 amino acids. V dropped 6 bases and J dropped 6 bases, with 14 bases sitting between them. CDR1 DFQATT and CDR2 SNEGSKA come from the germline V gene (reference sequence). In DNA, the CDR3 is TGCAGTGCAACGGGACGGCCCGATGGCTACACCTTC. It codes for CSATGRPDGYTF.

The chain has TRBV9 and TRBJ2-5, with a tentative D call TRBD2 (6 bases). V gave up 3 bases and J gave up 4 bases, with 13 bases separating them. The CDR3 covers 14 residues. Germline V gene sequence: CDR1 SGDLS, CDR2 YYNGEE. The CDR3 sequence is CASSGGLDRETQYF. DNA for the CDR3: TGTGCCAGCAGCGGGGGACTGGATCGAGAGACCCAGTACTTC.

Only a few counts were recorded for this clonotype. The V gene is TRBV6-5, the J gene TRBJ2-3; 7 bases line up with TRBD1. V trimming: 4 bases; J trimming: 3 bases; junction bases outside the gene matches: 4. The CDR3 sequence is 14 residues long. Germline loops: CDR1 MNHEY, CDR2 SVGAGI. CDR3 in amino acids: CASSSRGWTDTQYF. The CDR3 DNA sequence: TGTGCCAGCAGTTCCAGGGGGTGGACAGATACGCAGTATTTT.

This chain links TRBV7-8 with TRBJ2-3; TRBD1 is a possible D gene (5 bases). From germline, CDR1 is SGHVS and CDR2 FQNEAQ. The V and J ends lost 5 bases and 2 bases respectively, with 8 bases between them. This CDR3 has 13 residues. Here the CDR3 DNA reads TGTGCCAGCAGCACAGGTCCCACAGATACGCAGTATTTT. This codes for CASSTGPTDTQYF.

The rearrangement uses TRBV6-5 and TRBJ2-7, with D perhaps being TRBD1 or TRBD2 (5 bases each). The CDR3 has 16 residues. V was cut by 5 bases and J by 7 bases, with 24 bases left in between. The germline CDR1 and CDR2 sequences are MNHEY and SVGAGI. The CDR3 spells CASSQPYRDDNNEQYF. CDR3 nucleotides: TGTGCCAGCAGTCAACCATACCGGGACGACAACAATGAGCAGTACTTC.

In this sample, this clonotype turned up a few times. The rearrangement uses TRBV27 and TRBJ2-7; D unclear. The ends were cut back, 8 bases at V and 0 bases at J, with 11 bases in the middle. Germline CDR1 reads MNHEY; CDR2 reads SMNVEV (reference sequence). This CDR3 is built from 13 residues. The CDR3 nucleotides read TGTGCCAGCGGGGTTAGGAGCTCCTACGAGCAGTACTTC. This translates into CASGVRSSYEQYF.

The chain recombines TRBV7-2 with TRBJ2-7; the match to TRBD2 covers 7 bases. This CDR3 spans 15 amino acids. V trimming: 5 bases; J trimming: 5 bases; junction bases outside the gene matches: 12. The germline V gene encodes CDR1 SGHTA and CDR2 FQGNSA. CDR3 bases: TGTGCCAGCAGCCCGCCCGGCCTAGCGGCCAACGAGCAGTACTTC. The encoded protein is CASSPPGLAANEQYF.

This clonotype was observed a few times. In nucleotides, the CDR3 is TGCAGTGCTCTAGGGGGGGCCGGGAACACTGAAGCTTTCTTT. This sequence encodes CSALGGAGNTEAFF. The genes are TRBV20-1 and TRBJ1-1, with TRBD1 as a possible D gene (6 bases). Trimming took off 5 bases at V and 1 base at J, with 14 bases between the two ends. CDR3 length: 14 residues. Germline loops: CDR1 DFQATT, CDR2 SNEGSKA (reference sequence).

This clonotype has only one observation. The gene calls are TRBV7-8 and TRBJ2-1; TRBD1 aligns across 7 bases. The germline V gene has CDR1 SGHVS and CDR2 FQNEAQ. V shed 5 bases and J 9 bases; nucleotides not matched to a gene: 7. The length of the CDR3 is 13 residues. CDR3 region: CASSTRQGGEQFF. DNA of the CDR3: TGTGCCAGCAGCACCCGACAGGGCGGTGAGCAGTTCTTC.

The J gene is TRBJ2-3, the V gene TRBV29-1; D may be TRBD1 (5 bases). Deletions cut 6 bases from V and 1 base from J, with 17 bases between. Germline loops: CDR1 SQVTM, CDR2 ANQGSEA. CDR3 length equals 15 residues. The CDR3 loop is CSVVGTGRGTDTQYF. Written as DNA, the CDR3 is TGCAGCGTGGTGGGAACAGGCCGGGGCACAGATACGCAGTATTTT.

The chain combines TRBV5-1 with TRBJ2-4; D is unresolved. Trimming removed 0 bases from V and 0 bases from J, with 4 bases in between. The CDR3 is made up of 14 amino acids. The germline V gene encodes CDR1 SGHRS and CDR2 YFSETQ. CDR3 loop: CASSLDVAKNIQYF. The CDR3 DNA is TGCGCCAGCAGCTTGGACGTAGCCAAAAACATTCAGTACTTC.

The chain couples TRBV20-1 to TRBJ2-5; D remains ambiguous. Near its end, the DNA agrees better with TRBJ2-7, so the J call may be wrong. Germline assignment: CDR1 DFQATT and CDR2 SNEGSKA (reference sequence). The CDR3 is made up of 15 amino acids. CDR3 sequence reads: CSASAGHHPSYEQYF. CDR3 DNA sequence: TGCAGTGCTAGTGCCGGGCACCATCCCTCCTACGAGCAGTACTTC.

The CDR3: CASSSGGVGEKLFF. CDR3 nucleotide sequence: TGTGCCAGCAGCTCAGGGGGCGTCGGGGAAAAACTGTTTTTT. The V and J genes are TRBV11-2 and TRBJ1-4, with TRBD1 matching over 8 bases. Germline-derived CDR1 and CDR2 are SGHAT and FQNNGV. The CDR3 totals 14 residues. The J segment lost 8 bases and the V segment lost 4 bases, leaving 6 bases of the junction unmatched.